Below, one T cell receptor (beta chain) is given with its context. Its antigen remains unknown. This CDR3 is 13 amino acids long. V lost 1 base to trimming and J lost 3 bases, with 7 bases between them. CDR1 is SGHDT, CDR2 YYEEEE, per germline. Generated by immunoSEQ multiplex PCR, the TCRdb table keeps only in-frame clones and is missing some. The sample includes tens of thousands of clones, roughly 78% of them seen just once. This entry belongs to a study of memory CD4+ T cells and cytomegalovirus serostatus. Study overall: Healthy Belgian adult donors included nine or ten CMV-positive and 24 CMV-negative people. General observations from the study: About 40% of the roughly 150 known CMV-associated TCRbeta sequences appeared in CD4+ memory. The CMV-associated TCR signature appears largely within the CD4+ memory repertoire.

The sort gate was single viable CD3+CD4+CD8-CD45RO+ cells for memory CD4+ T cells. Donors' CMV status reflects serum IgG against pp150, pp28, p38, p52. The chain joins TRBV5-6 to TRBJ1-2, with D tentatively TRBD1 (6 bases). The sample comprised memory CD4+ T cells from blood. The TCR sequence derives from an adult in good health and CMV-seronegative. In nucleotides, the CDR3 is TGTGCCAGCAGCTTGAACAGGGACTATGGCTACACCTTC. The encoded protein is CASSLNRDYGYTF.